The text below deals with one TCR beta chain. These data originate in a study of Ad26.COV2.S vaccination and SARS-CoV-2 variants. Treatment given: roughly 20 received Ad26.COV2.S at low or high dose, single or two shots; about 5 received placebo; per-sample allocation not given. Sample collection was performed on day 63 after the first vaccine or placebo injection. Immunization relied on an Ad26 vector, which expressed Wuhan-strain SARS-CoV-2 spike. Germline values: CDR1 SGHDT, CDR2 YYEEEE. Between the trimmed V and J ends, which lost 2 bases and 4 bases, there was a span of 10 bases. The CDR3 has 14 residues. Clones were sequenced by immunoSEQ multiplex PCR, and TCRdb holds only the in-frame ones, with some missing. The data hold fewer than 900,000 clones, with about 90% observed a single time.

The sample in question was peripheral blood, obtained in a trial of Ad26.COV2.S vaccine versus placebo. This sequence joins TRBV5-6 and TRBJ1-3, with D perhaps TRBD1 (5 bases). The origin of this receptor is a person aged 18-65 years who received the Ad26.COV2.S COVID-19 vaccine or a placebo. The CDR3, as DNA: TGTGCCAGCAGCTTCGGCAGGGTGGGAAACACCATATATTTT. Encoded protein: CASSFGRVGNTIYF.